The 10 T cell receptor beta chains presented below share a single source sample, sequenced in a study of technical replicates of blood from several donors (dated 2017 in TCRdb). The protocol used for the library was the immunoSEQ multiplex PCR assay. In its TCRdb copy, this immuneACCESS table keeps in-frame sequences only and misses some clones. Where compared with another copy, unresolved V genes explain less than half of these, and the others have no known cause. Within this sample are about 83,000 clones, with about 94% of them counted one time only. The ten largest account for 0.2% to 0.3% of the sample. Sequencing used T cells isolated from PBMCs. The receptor source for this set is a human donor in good health.

This clone was observed a handful of times. This rearrangement joins TRBV11-3 to TRBJ2-2; tentatively, D is TRBD1 (5 bases). Per germline, CDR1 SGHNT and CDR2 YENEEA. V was clipped by 4 bases and J by 1 base, with 10 bases between them. The CDR3 extends over 15 amino acids. The CDR3 protein is CASSSWGKNTGELFF. The CDR3, as DNA: TGTGCCAGCAGCTCATGGGGCAAGAACACCGGGGAGCTGTTTTTT.

The chain links TRBV30 to TRBJ1-6; D gene ambiguous. The V end was cut by 0 bases, the J end by 13 bases, with 19 bases between. Germline V gene data show CDR1 as GTSNPN and CDR2 as SVGIG (reference sequence). This CDR3 has 15 amino acids. CDR3 amino acids: CAWSVPEITSPPLHF. CDR3 coding DNA: TGTGCCTGGAGTGTACCCGAAATTACGAGTCCGCCCCTCCACTTT.

The chain has TRBV5-6 and TRBJ1-2; 7 bases are shared with TRBD1. J lost 0 bases, V lost 2 bases, and 7 bases had no gene match. The germline V gene has CDR1 SGHDT and CDR2 YYEEEE. There are 16 residues in the CDR3. CDR3 loop: CASSLKPTGPNYGYTF. The DNA of the CDR3 is TGTGCCAGCAGCTTAAAACCGACAGGGCCTAACTATGGCTACACCTTC.

The chain uses TRBV5-1 and TRBJ2-3, with D tentatively TRBD2 (6 bases). The CDR3 loop spans 14 amino acids. V was trimmed by 4 bases and J by 1 base, leaving 10 bases between them. Germline loops: CDR1 SGHRS, CDR2 YFSETQ. Here the CDR3 DNA reads TGCGCCAGCAGCGGGGGACTGGGCACAGATACGCAGTATTTT. Its translation is CASSGGLGTDTQYF.

In its sample, this clone was seen a few times. This chain uses TRBV19 with TRBJ2-7, with TRBD1 matching 7 bases. V dropped 8 bases and J dropped 3; count of bases not matched to a gene: 10. CDR3 length: 14 amino acids. From germline, CDR1 is LNHDA and CDR2 SQIVND (reference sequence). The CDR3 region is CASRIRDSNYEQYF. CDR3 DNA: TGTGCCAGTCGGATCCGGGACAGCAACTACGAGCAGTACTTC.

V and J are TRBV5-6 and TRBJ2-1; TRBD1 agrees at 8 bases. The CDR3 sequence is 14 residues long. CDR1 SGHDT and CDR2 YYEEEE come from the germline V gene. Trimming removed 4 bases from V and 7 bases from J; junction bases left unmatched: 7. The CDR3 loop is CASSRGTGDNEQFF. CDR3 nucleotide sequence: TGTGCCAGCAGCCGTGGGACAGGTGATAATGAGCAGTTCTTC.

This sequence joins TRBV7-7 and TRBJ2-1; 13 bases are a match to TRBD2. CDR3 length: 16 residues. Germline CDR1 SSHAT, CDR2 FNYEAQ (reference sequence). V was pared by 1 base and J by 8 bases, with 5 bases of the junction left unmatched. The CDR3 nucleotides are TGTGCCAGCAGCTTAGGGACTAGCGGGAGAGGTGATGAGCAGTTCTTC. The encoded protein is CASSLGTSGRGDEQFF.

The chain carries TRBV5-1 and TRBJ2-1; 8 bases are a match to TRBD1. After removal of 3 bases from V and 5 bases from J, the junction contained 4 bases not matched to a gene. Germline V gives CDR1 SGHRS, CDR2 YFSETQ. This CDR3 has 14 amino acids. Here the CDR3 DNA reads TGCGCCAGCAGCTCTCAGGGGGCGCACAATGAGCAGTTCTTC. Residues: CASSSQGAHNEQFF.

This chain links TRBV6-1 with TRBJ2-1; 9 positions match TRBD1. V was pared by 6 bases and J by 5 bases, with 5 bases of the junction left unmatched. This CDR3 has 14 residues. CDR1 is MNHNS, CDR2 SASEGT, per germline. The CDR3 region has the DNA TGTGCCAGCAGCACCGGGACAGGGAACAATGAGCAGTTCTTC. It translates to CASSTGTGNNEQFF.

This clone was counted a single time. The chain combines TRBV29-1 with TRBJ2-1; 7 bases line up with TRBD2. This CDR3 spans 13 amino acids. The V gene end was trimmed by 5 bases and the J gene end by 5 bases; junction bases not matched to a gene: 6. CDR1 is SQVTM, CDR2 ANQGSEA, per germline. CDR3 bases: TGCAGCGTTAGGAGCGGGGCTAACAATGAGCAGTTCTTC. It encodes CSVRSGANNEQFF.